This T cell receptor (beta chain) was profiled in a study of T-cell reconstitution after alpha-beta-depleted transplantation in children. The study's findings and limits: The main origin of T-cell counts and diversity one year after transplant was newly produced T cells. By about two months after transplant, alpha-beta T cells reportedly arose from several hundred graft clones that had expanded. Several patients had high TCRbeta diversity at day 60; it came from surviving recipient T cells and thymic progenitors.

Unique molecular identifiers tagged the TCRbeta library. TCRdb reprocessed the PCR reads with MiXCR, giving one entry per CDR3 protein. Of approximately 980,000 distinct CDR3 sequences detected, 25% to 30% appear once; the ten largest clones hold roughly 30%. Comments on this clonotype: The antigen remains undetermined.

The CDR3 extends over 15 amino acids. Trimming stripped 0 bases from V and 4 bases from J, with 14 bases between. Germline V CDR1 and CDR2: SGHRS, YFSETQ. This clonotype was sampled from a boy younger than two who had a stem cell transplant for SCID, so the T cells may come from the graft donor. The chain employs TRBV5-1 and TRBJ2-7; D may be TRBD1 or TRBD2 (5 bases each). Specimen: PBMCs, mostly from graft donor cells, collected 360 days after TCRalphabeta/CD19-depleted stem cell transplant. CDR3 DNA: TGCGCCAGCAGCTTGGGGGGGTACGGCCTTTACGAGCAGTACTTC. Residues: CASSLGGYGLYEQYF.